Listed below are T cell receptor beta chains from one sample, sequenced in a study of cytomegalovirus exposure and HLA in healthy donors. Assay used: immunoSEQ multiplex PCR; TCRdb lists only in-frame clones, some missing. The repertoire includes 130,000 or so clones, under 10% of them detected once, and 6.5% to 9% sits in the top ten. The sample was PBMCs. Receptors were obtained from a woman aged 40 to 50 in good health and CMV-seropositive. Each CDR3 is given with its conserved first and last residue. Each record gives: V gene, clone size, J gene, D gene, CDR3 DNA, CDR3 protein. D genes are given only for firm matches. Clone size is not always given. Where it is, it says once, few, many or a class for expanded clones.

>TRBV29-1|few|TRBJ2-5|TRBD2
TGCAGCGTTGAGAGGGGAGGGGAGACCCAGTACTTC
CSVERGGETQYF
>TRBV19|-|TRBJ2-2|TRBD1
TGTGCCACAAGGACAGGGGCGACGAACACCGGGGAGCTGTTTTTT
CATRTGATNTGELFF
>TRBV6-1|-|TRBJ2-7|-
TGTGCCAGCAGTGTGATCCCCCCAGGTAGCGAGCAGTACTTC
CASSVIPPGSEQYF
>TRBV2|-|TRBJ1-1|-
TGTGCCAGTCAGGGGTTCTCTGTCGCTGAAGCTTTCTTT
CASQGFSVAEAFF
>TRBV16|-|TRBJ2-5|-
TGTGCCAGCAGCCAATGGACAGCTTTTGAGACCCAGTACTTC
CASSQWTAFETQYF
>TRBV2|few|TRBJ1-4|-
TGTGCCAGTTCGACAGTTGGTGATGAAAAACTGTTTTTT
CASSTVGDEKLFF
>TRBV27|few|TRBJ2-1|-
TGTGCCAGCAGTCCCCTGTCGGGGAGCAATGAGCAGTTCTTC
CASSPLSGSNEQFF
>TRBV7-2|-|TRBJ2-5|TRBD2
TGTGCCAGCAGCGCGGGACTAGCGGGGGCCCAAGAGACCCAGTACTTC
CASSAGLAGAQETQYF
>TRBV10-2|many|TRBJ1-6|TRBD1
TGCGCCAGCAGTCTGGACAGGGCGGCTTCACCCCTCCACTTT
CASSLDRAASPLHF
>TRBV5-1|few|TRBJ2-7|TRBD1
TGCGCCAGCAGCTTGGGGACAGGGGGCATAGTTTACGAGCAGTACTTC
CASSLGTGGIVYEQYF
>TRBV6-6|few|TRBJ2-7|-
TGTGCCAGCAGCTACGCGGGAAAGGAGGACAAGCAGTACTTC
CASSYAGKEDKQYF
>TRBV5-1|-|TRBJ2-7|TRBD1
TGCGCCAGCAGCTTGCCTGGACAGGGGCTACCCTACGAGCAGTACTTC
CASSLPGQGLPYEQYF
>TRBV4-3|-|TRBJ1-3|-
TGCGCCAGCAGCCAGTCAGTCTCCCTTGGAAACACCATATATTTT
CASSQSVSLGNTIYF
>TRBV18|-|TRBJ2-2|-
TGTGCCAGCTCCCCACTAGAGACCGGGGAGCTGTTTTTT
CASSPLETGELFF
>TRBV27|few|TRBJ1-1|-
TGTGCCAGCAGTTATCAGGGCCTACCTAATGAAGCTTTCTTT
CASSYQGLPNEAFF
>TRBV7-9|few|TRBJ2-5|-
TGTGCCAGCAGCTTCACGGCAGGGCCCCAAGAGACCCAGTACTTC
CASSFTAGPQETQYF
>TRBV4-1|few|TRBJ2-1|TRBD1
TGCGCCAGCAGCCAAGTATGGACAGGGGTAAATGAGCAGTTCTTC
CASSQVWTGVNEQFF
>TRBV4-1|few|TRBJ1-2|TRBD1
TGCGCCAGCAGCCAAGATGGGACAGGGGGATATGGCTACACCTTC
CASSQDGTGGYGYTF
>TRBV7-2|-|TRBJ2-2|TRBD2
TGTGCCAGCAGCCGATCCGGACTAGCCACCGGGGAGCTGTTTTTT
CASSRSGLATGELFF
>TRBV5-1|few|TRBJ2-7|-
TGCGCCAGCAGCTTGGCCTGGGACACAAAATACGAGCAGTACTTC
CASSLAWDTKYEQYF
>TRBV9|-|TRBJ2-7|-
TGTGCCAGCAGCGTAGCAGGGGCCTCCTACGAGCAGTACTTC
CASSVAGASYEQYF
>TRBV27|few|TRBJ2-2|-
TGTGCCAGCAGCTGGAGGATGTCAAACACCGGGGAGCTGTTTTTT
CASSWRMSNTGELFF
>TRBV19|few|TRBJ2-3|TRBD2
TGTGCCAGTAGTTCCAATCGACTAGCGGGGCCTGGCACAGATACGCAGTATTTT
CASSSNRLAGPGTDTQYF
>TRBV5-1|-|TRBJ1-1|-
TGCGCCAGCAGCTTGGGGACCGGGAGACCTGAAGCTTTCTTT
CASSLGTGRPEAFF
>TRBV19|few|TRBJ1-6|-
TGTGCCAGTAGCCCCGGGGACTGGAATTCACCCCTCCACTTT
CASSPGDWNSPLHF
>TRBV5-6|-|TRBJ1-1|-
TGTGCCAGCAGCTTTTTGGCAGGGCCCCTGAACACTGAAGCTTTCTTT
CASSFLAGPLNTEAFF